Given below is one TCR beta chain in context. Trimming removed 3 bases from V and 7 bases from J, with 16 bases in between. CDR3 length: 14 amino acids. CDR1 SGDLS and CDR2 YYNGEE come from the germline V gene. TCRdb keeps only in-frame clones here, not all; method: immunoSEQ multiplex PCR. The sample holds about 240,000 clones, 80% to 90% seen once. The data originate from a study of blood T cell repertoires in COVID-19. Study-wide background: COVID-19 samples collected from the United States, Italy and Spain covered acute and convalescent phases. PBMCs, B-cell-depleted T cells, or T cells were the source of the cDNA or gDNA that made up the material.

Participants spanned ages roughly 18 to 90 years and resided in around 25 US areas. Exposed study participants had met a COVID-19 case within 2 weeks before entry. The source of this sequence is a middle-aged woman who had been exposed to COVID-19. The sample taken for sequencing was PBMCs or T cells enriched from blood (not recorded which). The chain employs TRBV9 and TRBJ1-1; tentatively, D is TRBD1 (5 bases). The CDR3 DNA follows: TGTGCCAGCAGCGCCTGGGGGGGACGAGTTGAAGCTTTCTTT. Its protein is CASSAWGGRVEAFF.